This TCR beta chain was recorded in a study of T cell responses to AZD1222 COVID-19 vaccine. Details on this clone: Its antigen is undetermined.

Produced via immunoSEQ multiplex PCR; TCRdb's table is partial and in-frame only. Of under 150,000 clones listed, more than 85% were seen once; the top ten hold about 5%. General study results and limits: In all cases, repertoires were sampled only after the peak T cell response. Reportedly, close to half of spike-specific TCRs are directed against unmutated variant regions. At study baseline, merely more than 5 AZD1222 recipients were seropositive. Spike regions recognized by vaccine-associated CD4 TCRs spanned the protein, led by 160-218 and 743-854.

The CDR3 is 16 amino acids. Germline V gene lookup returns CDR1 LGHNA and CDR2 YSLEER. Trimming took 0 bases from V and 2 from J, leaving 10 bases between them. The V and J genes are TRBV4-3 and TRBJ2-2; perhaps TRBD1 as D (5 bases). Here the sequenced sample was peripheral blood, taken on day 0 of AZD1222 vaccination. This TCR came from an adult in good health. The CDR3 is CASSQDPTANTGELFF. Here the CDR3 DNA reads TGCGCCAGCAGCCAAGATCCGACAGCTAACACCGGGGAGCTGTTTTTT.